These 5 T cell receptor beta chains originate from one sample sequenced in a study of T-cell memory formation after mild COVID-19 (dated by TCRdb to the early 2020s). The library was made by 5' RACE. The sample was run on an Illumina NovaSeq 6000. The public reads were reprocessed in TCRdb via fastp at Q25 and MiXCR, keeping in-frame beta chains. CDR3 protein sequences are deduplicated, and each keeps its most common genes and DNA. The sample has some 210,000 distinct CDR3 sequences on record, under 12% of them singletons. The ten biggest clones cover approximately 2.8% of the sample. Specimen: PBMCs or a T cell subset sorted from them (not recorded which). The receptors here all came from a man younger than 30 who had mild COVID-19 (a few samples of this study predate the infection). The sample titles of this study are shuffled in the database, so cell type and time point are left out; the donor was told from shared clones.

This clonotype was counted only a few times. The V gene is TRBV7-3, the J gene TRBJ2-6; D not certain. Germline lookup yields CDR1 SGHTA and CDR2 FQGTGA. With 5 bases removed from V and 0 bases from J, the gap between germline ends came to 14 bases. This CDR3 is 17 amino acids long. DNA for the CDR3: TGTGCCAGCAGCGCCTATCCCCAGAGCTCTGGGGCCAACGTCCTGACTTTC. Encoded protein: CASSAYPQSSGANVLTF.

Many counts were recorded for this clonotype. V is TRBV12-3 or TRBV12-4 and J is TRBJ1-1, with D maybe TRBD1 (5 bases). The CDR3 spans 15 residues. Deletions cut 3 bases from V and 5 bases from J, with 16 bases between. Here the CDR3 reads CASSFPHAGDTEAFF. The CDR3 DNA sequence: TGTGCCAGCAGTTTCCCCCACGCGGGGGATACTGAAGCTTTCTTT.

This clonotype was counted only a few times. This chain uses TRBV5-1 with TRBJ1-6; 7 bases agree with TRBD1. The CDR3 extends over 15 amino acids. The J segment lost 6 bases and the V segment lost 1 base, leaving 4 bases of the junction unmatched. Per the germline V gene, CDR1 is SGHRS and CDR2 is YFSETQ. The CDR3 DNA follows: TGCGCCAGCAGCTTGTCGGGACAGACTAATTCACCCCTCCACTTT. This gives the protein CASSLSGQTNSPLHF.

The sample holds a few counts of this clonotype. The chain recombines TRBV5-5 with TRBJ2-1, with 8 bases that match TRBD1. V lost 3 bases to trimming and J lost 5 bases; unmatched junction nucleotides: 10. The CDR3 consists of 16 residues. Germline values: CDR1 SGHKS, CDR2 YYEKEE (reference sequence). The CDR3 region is CASSYNRGALDNEQFF. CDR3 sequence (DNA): TGTGCCAGCAGCTATAACAGGGGGGCCCTCGACAATGAGCAGTTCTTC.

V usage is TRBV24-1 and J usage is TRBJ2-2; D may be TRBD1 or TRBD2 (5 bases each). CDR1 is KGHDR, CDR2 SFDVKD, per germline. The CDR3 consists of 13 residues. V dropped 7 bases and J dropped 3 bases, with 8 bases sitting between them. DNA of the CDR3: TGTGCCACCAGCGGGACCTACACCGGGGAGCTGTTTTTT. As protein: CATSGTYTGELFF.